This T cell receptor (beta chain) originates from a study of blood T cells in healthy people across ages. Overall study results and limits: A roughly linear fall in TCR beta diversity per million T cells was seen with increasing age. Strong correlation linked observed beta diversity and percent naive T cells. Bulk PBMC profiling left naive and antigen-experienced comparisons inconclusive. Higher diversity and more naive CD4+ cells were features of long-lived donors, compared to aged donors.

Points on this clonotype: The antigen remains undetermined.

V dropped 4 bases and J dropped 2; count of bases not matched to a gene: 7. Germline values: CDR1 SGHRS, CDR2 YFSETQ. The CDR3 is made up of 16 amino acids. Then a second PCR, running about 6 to 12 cycles, was carried out with a sample-barcoded 5' primer and a J-beta primer mix. MiXCR, applied by TCRdb to the 5' RACE reads, yields one record per CDR3 protein. The sample includes 1,500,000 or so distinct CDR3 sequences, approximately 60% of them seen just once. Sequencing was performed on blood. The chain links TRBV5-1 to TRBJ2-7, with 12 bases identical to TRBD2. The source is a man younger than 35 in good health. DNA of the CDR3: TGCGCCAGCAGCGGGCTAGCGGGAGGGCCAACCTACGAGCAGTACTTC. As protein: CASSGLAGGPTYEQYF.